One and the same sample provided the 3 T cell receptor beta chains below, sequenced in a study of T-cell reconstitution after alpha-beta-depleted transplantation in children. Researchers prepared the TCRbeta library using unique molecular identifiers, the study reports. One entry per CDR3 protein results from TCRdb running MiXCR on the PCR reads. The sample includes some 500,000 distinct CDR3 sequences, approximately 16% of them seen just once. The starting material was PBMCs from the stem cell graft donor, obtained from the stem cell graft. Source of these receptors: a human donor who donated a stem cell graft to a child with acute lymphoblastic leukemia.

This clonotype showed up just a few times. V is TRBV10-3 and J is TRBJ1-5; 7 bases fit TRBD1. The V segment lost 0 bases and the J segment 6 bases; nucleotides outside the gene matches: 20. Per germline, CDR1 ENHRY and CDR2 SYGVKD. The CDR3 is 20 amino acids. The CDR3 bases are TGTGCCATCAGTGAGTCAGGCGTGCGGGACAGTCGGAGTGTAAGTCAGCCCCAGCATTTT. Translated, it gives CAISESGVRDSRSVSQPQHF.

The table lists this clonotype with many counts. The rearrangement uses TRBV20-1 and TRBJ1-3; TRBD1 is a possible D gene (5 bases). V lost 6 bases, J lost 0 bases, and 18 bases lay in between. CDR1 is DFQATT and CDR2 is SNEGSKA in the germline V gene (reference sequence). The CDR3 contains 16 residues. The CDR3, as DNA: TGCAGTGCCCCACCCCGACAGATGATCTCTGGAAACACCATATATTTT. It encodes CSAPPRQMISGNTIYF.

The rearrangement joins TRBV20-1 to TRBJ2-2; D unclear. With 1 base removed from V and 5 bases from J, the gap between germline ends came to 14 bases. In germline, CDR1 is DFQATT, CDR2 SNEGSKA (reference sequence). This CDR3 comprises 15 residues. The CDR3 region has the DNA TGCAGTGCTAGAGCTGAGCTAGTCACGACCGGGGAGCTGTTTTTT. This gives the protein CSARAELVTTGELFF.